This record looks at one T cell receptor beta chain sequence and its context. It has no known antigen specificity. Per-base qualities were not stored, and no clone one base away is much larger. This specimen's time point label, per the study, means: about 28 days (+/-7) after the second vaccine dose. AZD1222 recipients with second doses at about 4 weeks or about 12 weeks were pooled, because spike-specific TCR depth and breadth did not differ between schedules. The vaccinee samples were drawn from two UK trials, COV001 and COV002, one of which was a single-blind randomized controlled phase 2/3 trial testing AZD1222 (ChAdOx1 nCoV-19) in healthy adults. Trial participant PBMC samples were collected at day 0 and day 28 after the second dose for TCRbeta chain sequencing. The record originates from a study of T cell responses to AZD1222 COVID-19 vaccine (dated by TCRdb to the early 2020s). In the study overall: A total of about 230 trial participants underwent TCR sequencing, of whom 200 to 220 received two doses of AZD1222 and roughly 25 received two doses of the MenACWY control vaccine. Trial participants were enrolled by age into subgroups of 18-55, 56-69 and 70-plus years, and about 150, 27 and 61 TCR-sequenced participants, respectively, were included in these subgroups. Broader findings and caveats from the paper: After two AZD1222 doses, spike-specific TCR breadth and depth were significantly higher than at day 0 and than in MenACWY recipients. Reportedly, almost half of the unique spike-specific TCRs recognized epitopes lying outside the regions that are mutated in the B.1.351 and B.1.1.7 variants. Most participants were white British and females outnumbered males, and the authors suggested that clonal diversity may have been underestimated. The whole spike protein was spanned by vaccine-associated CD4 TCRs, and dominant responses were seen in regions 160-218 and 743-854. No day 14 peak-response samples were available, so repertoires were characterized only after the peak T cell response. Only five or six AZD1222 recipients were SARS-CoV-2 seropositive at baseline, limiting conclusions about previously exposed vaccinees. The 56-69-year group was small, and its depth increase did not reach significance, likely because of low power.

The CDR3 regions of human TCRbeta chains were subjected to immunosequencing. In the authors' own workflow: TCRs in the repertoires were matched against a reference library of SARS-CoV-2-specific TCRs that had been generated with the MIRA antigen-specificity platform. Breadth was defined as the fraction of unique TCRs that were SARS-CoV-2-associated, and depth was defined as the fraction of total T cells that were SARS-CoV-2-associated. Using the MIRA data, each spike-specific TCR was assigned both to the spike region to which the TCR was reactive and to a CD4 or CD8 class. Log10-transformed breadth and depth values were compared by one-way ANOVA with Sidak's multiple comparisons tests. As stored in TCRdb, this immuneACCESS dataset retains in-frame rearrangements with V and J assigned. A fraction of the clones does not appear; measured against another copy, unresolved V genes explain less than half of the discrepancy, and the remainder lacks a known reason. The V and J calls and clone size are taken from that table; D and trimming were inferred from the DNA. The table for this sample lists about 180,000 clones; 70% to 90% of them were counted only once. Approximately 10% of the sample is in the top ten clones.

Here the sequenced sample was peripheral blood, taken 28 days after the second AZD1222 dose. The source of this sequence is an adult who received the AZD1222 COVID-19 vaccine.

CDR3 reads: CATSSPIAGFLETQYF. The DNA sequence is TGTGCCACCTCGTCCCCCATAGCCGGGTTTCTTGAGACCCAGTACTTC. This receptor chain uses TRBV3-1 (or the pseudogene TRBV3-2) and TRBJ2-5; the D gene assignment is ambiguous. Measured from the cysteine to the phenylalanine, the CDR3 is 16 residues long. The kept DNA is CDR3 alone, 48 bases in frame from the first base. Per the germline V gene (reference sequence), LGHDT is the CDR1 and YNNKEL is the CDR2. V sheds 10 bases and J sheds 5 bases, leaving 26 bases between their ends.